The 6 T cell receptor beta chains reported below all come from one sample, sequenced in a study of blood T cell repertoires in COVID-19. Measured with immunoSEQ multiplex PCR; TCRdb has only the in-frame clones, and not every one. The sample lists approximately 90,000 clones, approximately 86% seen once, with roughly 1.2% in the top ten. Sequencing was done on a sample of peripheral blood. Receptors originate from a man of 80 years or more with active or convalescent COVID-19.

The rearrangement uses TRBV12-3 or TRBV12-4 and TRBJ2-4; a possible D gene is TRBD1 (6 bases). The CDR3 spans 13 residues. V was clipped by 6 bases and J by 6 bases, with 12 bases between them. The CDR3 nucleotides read TGTGCCAGCAGAGCCGGGACACCAAACATTCAGTACTTC. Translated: CASRAGTPNIQYF.

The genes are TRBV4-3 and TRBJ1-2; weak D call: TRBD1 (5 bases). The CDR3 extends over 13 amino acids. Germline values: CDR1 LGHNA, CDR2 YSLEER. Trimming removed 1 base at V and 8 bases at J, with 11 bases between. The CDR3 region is CASSQAQGWGYTF. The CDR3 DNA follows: TGCGCCAGCAGCCAAGCTCAGGGTTGGGGCTACACCTTC.

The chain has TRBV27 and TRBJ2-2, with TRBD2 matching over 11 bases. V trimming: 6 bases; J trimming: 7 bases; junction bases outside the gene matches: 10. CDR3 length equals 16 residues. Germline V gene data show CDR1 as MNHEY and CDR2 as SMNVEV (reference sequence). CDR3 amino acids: CASRSSGRASIGELFF. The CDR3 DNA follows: TGTGCCAGCAGAAGTAGCGGGAGGGCCAGTATCGGGGAGCTGTTTTTT.

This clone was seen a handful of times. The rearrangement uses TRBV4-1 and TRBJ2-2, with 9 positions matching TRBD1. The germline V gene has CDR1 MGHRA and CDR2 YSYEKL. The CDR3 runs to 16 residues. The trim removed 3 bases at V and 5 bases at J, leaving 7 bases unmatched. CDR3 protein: CASSQTGTGNTGELFF. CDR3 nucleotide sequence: TGCGCCAGCAGCCAGACCGGGACAGGGAATACCGGGGAGCTGTTTTTT.

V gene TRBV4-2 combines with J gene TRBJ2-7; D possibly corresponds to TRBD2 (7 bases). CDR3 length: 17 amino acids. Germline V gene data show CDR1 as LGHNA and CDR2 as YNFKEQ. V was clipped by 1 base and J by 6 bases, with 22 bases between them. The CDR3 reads CASSQAPGGGSPGEQYF. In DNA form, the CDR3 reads TGTGCCAGCAGCCAAGCACCCGGGGGCGGGAGCCCTGGCGAGCAGTACTTC.

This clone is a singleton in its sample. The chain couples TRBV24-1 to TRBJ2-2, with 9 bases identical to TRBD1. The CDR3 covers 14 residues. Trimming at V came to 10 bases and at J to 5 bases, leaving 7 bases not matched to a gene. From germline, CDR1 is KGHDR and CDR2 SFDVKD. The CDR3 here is CATEGQGGTGELFF. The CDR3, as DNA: TGTGCCACGGAGGGACAGGGTGGGACCGGGGAGCTGTTTTTT.